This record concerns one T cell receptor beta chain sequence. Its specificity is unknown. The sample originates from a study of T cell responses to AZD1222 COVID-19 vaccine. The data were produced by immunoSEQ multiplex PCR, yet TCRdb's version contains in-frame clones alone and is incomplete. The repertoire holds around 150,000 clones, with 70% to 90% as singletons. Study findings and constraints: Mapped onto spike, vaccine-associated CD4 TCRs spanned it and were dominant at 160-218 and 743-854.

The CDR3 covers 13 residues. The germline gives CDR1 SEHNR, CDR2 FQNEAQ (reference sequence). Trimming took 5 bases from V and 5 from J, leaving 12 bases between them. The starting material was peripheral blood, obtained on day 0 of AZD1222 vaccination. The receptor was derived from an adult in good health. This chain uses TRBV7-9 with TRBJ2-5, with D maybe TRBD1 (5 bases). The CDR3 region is CASSLRDWETQYF. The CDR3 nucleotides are TGTGCCAGCAGCCTCAGGGATTGGGAGACCCAGTACTTC.